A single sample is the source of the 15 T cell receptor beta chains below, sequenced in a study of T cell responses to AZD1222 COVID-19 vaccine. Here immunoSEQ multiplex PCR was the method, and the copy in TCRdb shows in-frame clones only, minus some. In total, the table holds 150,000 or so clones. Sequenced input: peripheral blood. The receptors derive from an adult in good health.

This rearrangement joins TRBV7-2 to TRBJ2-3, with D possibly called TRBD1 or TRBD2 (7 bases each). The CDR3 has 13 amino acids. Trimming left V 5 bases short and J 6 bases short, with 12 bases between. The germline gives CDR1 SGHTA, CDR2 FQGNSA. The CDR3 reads CASSQGGRDTQYF. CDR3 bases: TGTGCCAGCAGCCAGGGGGGGCGGGATACGCAGTATTTT.

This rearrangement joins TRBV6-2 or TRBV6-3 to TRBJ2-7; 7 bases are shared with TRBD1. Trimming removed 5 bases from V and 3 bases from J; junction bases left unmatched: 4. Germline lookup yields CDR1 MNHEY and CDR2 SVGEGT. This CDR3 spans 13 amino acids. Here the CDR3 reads CASSRDSLYEQYF. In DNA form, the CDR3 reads TGTGCCAGCAGTCGGGACAGCCTCTACGAGCAGTACTTC.

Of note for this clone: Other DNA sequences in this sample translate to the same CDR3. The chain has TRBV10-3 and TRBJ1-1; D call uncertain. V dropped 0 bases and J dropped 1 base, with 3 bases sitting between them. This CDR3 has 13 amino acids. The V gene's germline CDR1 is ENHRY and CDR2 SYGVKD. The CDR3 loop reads CAISESGNTEAFF. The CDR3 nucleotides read TGTGCCATCAGTGAGTCCGGGAACACTGAAGCTTTCTTT.

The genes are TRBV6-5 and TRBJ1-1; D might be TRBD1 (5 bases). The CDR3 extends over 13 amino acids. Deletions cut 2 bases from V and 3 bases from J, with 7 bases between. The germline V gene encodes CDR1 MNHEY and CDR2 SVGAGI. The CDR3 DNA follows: TGTGCCAGCAGTTACGGGACGCACACTGAAGCTTTCTTT. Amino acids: CASSYGTHTEAFF.

CDR3: CASSLDRGTDTQYF. The CDR3 region has the DNA TGCGCCAGCAGCTTGGACAGAGGCACAGATACGCAGTATTTT. V gene TRBV5-1 combines with J gene TRBJ2-3; no clear D gene. V lost 0 bases and J lost 1, with 6 bases in between. This CDR3 is built from 14 residues. Germline CDR1 reads SGHRS; CDR2 reads YFSETQ.

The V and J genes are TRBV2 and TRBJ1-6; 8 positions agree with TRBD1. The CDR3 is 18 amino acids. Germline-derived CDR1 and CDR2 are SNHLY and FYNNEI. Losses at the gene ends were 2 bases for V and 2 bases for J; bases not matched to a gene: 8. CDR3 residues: CASSERGQGATYNSPLHF. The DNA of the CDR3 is TGTGCCAGCAGTGAAAGGGGGCAGGGGGCGACCTATAATTCACCCCTCCACTTT. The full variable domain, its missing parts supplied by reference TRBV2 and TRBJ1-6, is EPEVTQTPSHQVTQMGQEVILRCVPISNHLYFYWYRQILGQKVEFLVSFYNNEISEKSEIFDDQFSVERPDGSNFTLKIRSTKLEDSAMYFCASSERGQGATYNSPLHFGNGTRLTVT.

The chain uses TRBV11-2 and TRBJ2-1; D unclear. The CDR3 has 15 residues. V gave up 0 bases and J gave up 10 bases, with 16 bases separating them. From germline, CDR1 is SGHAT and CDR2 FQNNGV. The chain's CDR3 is CASSLEEGRAQEQFF. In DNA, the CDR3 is TGTGCCAGCAGCTTAGAAGAAGGAAGGGCACAAGAGCAGTTCTTC.

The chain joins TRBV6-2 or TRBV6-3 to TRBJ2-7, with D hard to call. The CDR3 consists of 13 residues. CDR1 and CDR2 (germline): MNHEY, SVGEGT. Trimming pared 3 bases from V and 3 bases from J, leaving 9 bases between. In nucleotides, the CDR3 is TGTGCCAGCAGTTATGGGCCCAGCTACGAGCAGTACTTC. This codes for CASSYGPSYEQYF.

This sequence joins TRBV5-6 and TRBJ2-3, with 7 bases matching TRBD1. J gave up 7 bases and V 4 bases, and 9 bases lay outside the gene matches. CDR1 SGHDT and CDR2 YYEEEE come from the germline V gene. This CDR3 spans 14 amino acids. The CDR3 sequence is CASSPTGAPNTQYF. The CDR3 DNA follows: TGTGCCAGCAGCCCTACAGGGGCTCCCAATACGCAGTATTTT.

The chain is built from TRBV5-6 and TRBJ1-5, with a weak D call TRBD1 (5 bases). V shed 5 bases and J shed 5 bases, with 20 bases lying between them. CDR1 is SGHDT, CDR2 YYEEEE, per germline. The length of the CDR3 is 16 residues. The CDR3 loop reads CASSKLRDRRDQPQHF. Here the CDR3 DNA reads TGTGCCAGCAGTAAACTCCGGGACCGTCGGGATCAGCCCCAGCATTTT.

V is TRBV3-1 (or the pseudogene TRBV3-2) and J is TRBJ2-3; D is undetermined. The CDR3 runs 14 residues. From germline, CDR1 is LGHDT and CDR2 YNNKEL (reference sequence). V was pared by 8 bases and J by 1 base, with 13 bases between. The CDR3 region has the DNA TGTGCCAGCCGTAGATCTGGGGGCACAGATACGCAGTATTTT. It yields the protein CASRRSGGTDTQYF.

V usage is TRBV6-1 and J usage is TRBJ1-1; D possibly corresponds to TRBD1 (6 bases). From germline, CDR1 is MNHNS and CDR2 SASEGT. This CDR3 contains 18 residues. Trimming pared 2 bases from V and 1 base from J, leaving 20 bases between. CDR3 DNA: TGTGCCAGCAGTGAAAATCCGGGGGCGTCGGGAAGGAACACTGAAGCTTTCTTT. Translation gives CASSENPGASGRNTEAFF.

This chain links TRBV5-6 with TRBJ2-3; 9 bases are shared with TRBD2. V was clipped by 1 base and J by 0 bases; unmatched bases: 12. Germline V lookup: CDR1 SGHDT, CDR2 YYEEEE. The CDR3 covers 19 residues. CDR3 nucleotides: TGTGCCAGCAGCTTGATCGGGGTAGCGGGAGCCCCTAGCACAGATACGCAGTATTTT. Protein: CASSLIGVAGAPSTDTQYF.

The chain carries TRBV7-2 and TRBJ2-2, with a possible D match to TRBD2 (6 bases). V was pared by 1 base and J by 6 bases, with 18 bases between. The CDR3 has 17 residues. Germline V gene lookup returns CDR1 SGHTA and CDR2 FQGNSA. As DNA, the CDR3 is TGTGCCAGCAGCTTAGGGGGCCTGGGGGGAAGGGCCGGGGAGCTGTTTTTT. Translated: CASSLGGLGGRAGELFF.

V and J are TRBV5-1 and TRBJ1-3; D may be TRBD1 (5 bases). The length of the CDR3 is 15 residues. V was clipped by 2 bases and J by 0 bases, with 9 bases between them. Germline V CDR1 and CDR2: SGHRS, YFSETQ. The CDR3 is CASSLGDFSGNTIYF. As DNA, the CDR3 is TGCGCCAGCAGCTTAGGGGACTTCTCTGGAAACACCATATATTTT.